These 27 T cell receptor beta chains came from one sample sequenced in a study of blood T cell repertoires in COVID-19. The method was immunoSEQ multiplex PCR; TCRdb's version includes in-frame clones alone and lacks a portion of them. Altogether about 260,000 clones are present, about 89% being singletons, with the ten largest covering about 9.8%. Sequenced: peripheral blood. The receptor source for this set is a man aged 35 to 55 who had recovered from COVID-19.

The CDR3: CASTNLAGFSFSGANVLTF. The CDR3 DNA is TGTGCCAGCACAAACCTGGCCGGGTTTTCTTTCTCTGGGGCCAACGTCCTGACTTTC. The gene calls are TRBV5-8 and TRBJ2-6; D is ambiguous. Per the germline V gene, CDR1 is SGHTS and CDR2 is YDEGEE. CDR3 length: 19 residues. V dropped 6 bases and J dropped 0 bases, with 22 bases sitting between them.

The CDR3 DNA reads as TGTGCCAGCAGCTTTCTTGGACTAGCGGGGGGGCCGAACACCGGGGAGCTGTTTTTT. It is translated as CASSFLGLAGGPNTGELFF. The rearrangement uses TRBV7-2 and TRBJ2-2; 15 nucleotides agree with TRBD2. The V gene's germline CDR1 is SGHTA and CDR2 FQGNSA. The V segment lost 3 bases and the J segment 0 bases; nucleotides outside the gene matches: 5. CDR3 length: 19 residues.

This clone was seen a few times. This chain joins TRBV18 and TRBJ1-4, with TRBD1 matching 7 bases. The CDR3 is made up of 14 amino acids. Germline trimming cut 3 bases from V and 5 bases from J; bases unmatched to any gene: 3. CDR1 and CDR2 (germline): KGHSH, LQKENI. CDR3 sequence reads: CASSPGQLNEKLFF. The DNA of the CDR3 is TGTGCCAGCTCACCGGGACAGCTGAATGAAAAACTGTTTTTT.

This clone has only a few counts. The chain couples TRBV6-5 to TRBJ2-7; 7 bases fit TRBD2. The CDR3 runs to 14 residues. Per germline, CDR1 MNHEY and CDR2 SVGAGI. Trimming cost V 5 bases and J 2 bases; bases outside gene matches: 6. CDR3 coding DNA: TGTGCCAGCAGTAAAAGCGGGGAGGCCTACGAGCAGTACTTC. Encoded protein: CASSKSGEAYEQYF.

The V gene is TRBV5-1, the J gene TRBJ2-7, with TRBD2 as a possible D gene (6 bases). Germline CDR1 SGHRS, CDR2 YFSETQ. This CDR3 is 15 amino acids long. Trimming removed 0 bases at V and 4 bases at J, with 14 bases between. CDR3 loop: CASSLGGGTRYEQYF. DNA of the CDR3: TGCGCCAGCAGCTTGGGGGGCGGGACCCGATACGAGCAGTACTTC.

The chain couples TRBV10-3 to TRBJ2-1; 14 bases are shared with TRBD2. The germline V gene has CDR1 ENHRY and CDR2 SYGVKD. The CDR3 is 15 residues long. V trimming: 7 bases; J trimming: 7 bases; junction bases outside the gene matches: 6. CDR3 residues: CAITRLAGGLNEQFF. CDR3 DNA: TGTGCCATCACCAGACTAGCGGGAGGGTTAAATGAGCAGTTCTTC.

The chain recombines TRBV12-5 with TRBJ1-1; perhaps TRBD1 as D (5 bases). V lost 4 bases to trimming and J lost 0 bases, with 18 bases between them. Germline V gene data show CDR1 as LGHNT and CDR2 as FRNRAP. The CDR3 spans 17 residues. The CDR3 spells CASGSLLQGNLNTEAFF. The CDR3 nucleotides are TGTGCTAGTGGTTCCTTATTGCAGGGTAACCTGAACACTGAAGCTTTCTTT.

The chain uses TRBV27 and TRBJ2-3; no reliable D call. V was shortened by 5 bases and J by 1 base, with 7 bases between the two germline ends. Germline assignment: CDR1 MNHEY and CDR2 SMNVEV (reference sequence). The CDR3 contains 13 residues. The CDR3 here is CASSPQGTDTQYF. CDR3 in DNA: TGTGCCAGCAGTCCCCAGGGCACAGATACGCAGTATTTT.

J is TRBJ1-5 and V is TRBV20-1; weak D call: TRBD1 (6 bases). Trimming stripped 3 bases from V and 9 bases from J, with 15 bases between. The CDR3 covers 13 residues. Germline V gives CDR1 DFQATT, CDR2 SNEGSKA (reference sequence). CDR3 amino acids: CSASVRGVPPQHF. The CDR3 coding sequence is TGCAGTGCTAGTGTCAGGGGAGTTCCGCCCCAGCATTTT.

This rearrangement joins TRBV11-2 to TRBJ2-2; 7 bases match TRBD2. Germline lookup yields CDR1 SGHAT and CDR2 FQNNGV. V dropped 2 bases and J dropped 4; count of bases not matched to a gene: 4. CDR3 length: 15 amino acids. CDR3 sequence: CASSLSGGGTGELFF. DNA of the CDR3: TGTGCCAGCAGCTTAAGCGGCGGGGGCACCGGGGAGCTGTTTTTT.

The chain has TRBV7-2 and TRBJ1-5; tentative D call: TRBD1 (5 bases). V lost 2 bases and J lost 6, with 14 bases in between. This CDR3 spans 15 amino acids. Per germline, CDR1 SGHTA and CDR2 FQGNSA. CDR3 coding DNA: TGTGCCAGCAGCTTAAGGCAGGGCCCCGGTCAGCCCCAGCATTTT. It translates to CASSLRQGPGQPQHF.

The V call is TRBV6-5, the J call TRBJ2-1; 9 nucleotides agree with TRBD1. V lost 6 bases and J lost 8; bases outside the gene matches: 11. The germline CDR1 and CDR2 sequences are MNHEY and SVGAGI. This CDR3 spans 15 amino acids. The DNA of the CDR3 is TGTGCCAGCAGACAAAACGACAGGGGGACCCATGAGCAGTTCTTC. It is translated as CASRQNDRGTHEQFF.

The CDR3 spells CASSSGLSGGTQYF. In DNA form, the CDR3 reads TGTGCCAGCAGCTCGGGACTGTCCGGGGGGACCCAGTACTTC. The J gene is TRBJ2-5, the V gene TRBV7-3, with a weak D call TRBD2 (6 bases). Trimming cost V 4 bases and J 7 bases, with 16 bases left between them. This CDR3 is built from 14 residues. The germline V gene encodes CDR1 SGHTA and CDR2 FQGTGA.

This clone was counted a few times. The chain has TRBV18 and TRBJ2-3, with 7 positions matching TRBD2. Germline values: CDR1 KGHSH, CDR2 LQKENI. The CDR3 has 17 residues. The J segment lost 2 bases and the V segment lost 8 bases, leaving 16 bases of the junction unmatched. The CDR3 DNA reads TGTGCCAGCACGAGGACTAGGGGCTCACTCCCCACAGATACGCAGTATTTT. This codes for CASTRTRGSLPTDTQYF.

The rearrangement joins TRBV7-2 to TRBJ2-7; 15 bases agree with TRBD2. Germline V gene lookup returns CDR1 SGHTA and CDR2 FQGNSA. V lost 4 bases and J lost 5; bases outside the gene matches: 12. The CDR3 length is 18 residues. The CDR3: CASSSRTSGGANGNEQYF. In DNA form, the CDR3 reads TGTGCCAGCAGCTCGAGGACTAGCGGGGGGGCCAACGGAAACGAGCAGTACTTC.

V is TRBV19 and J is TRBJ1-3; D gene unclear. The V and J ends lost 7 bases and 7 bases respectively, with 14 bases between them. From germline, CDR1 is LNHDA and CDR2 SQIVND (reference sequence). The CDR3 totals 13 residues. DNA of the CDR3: TGTGCCAGTACCCAGGCGGGTCCCAACACCATATATTTT. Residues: CASTQAGPNTIYF. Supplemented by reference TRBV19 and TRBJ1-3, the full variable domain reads DGGITQSPKYLFRKEGQNVTLSCEQNLNHDAMYWYRQDPGQGLRLIYYSQIVNDFQKGDIAEGYSVSREKKESFPLTVTSAQKNPTAFYLCASTQAGPNTIYFGEGSWLTVV.

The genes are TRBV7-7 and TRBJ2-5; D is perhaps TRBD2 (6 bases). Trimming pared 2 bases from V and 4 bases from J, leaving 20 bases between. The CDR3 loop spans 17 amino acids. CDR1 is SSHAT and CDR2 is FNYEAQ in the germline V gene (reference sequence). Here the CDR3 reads CASSLSAGSDKAETQYF. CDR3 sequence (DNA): TGTGCCAGCAGCTTAAGTGCGGGGTCCGATAAAGCAGAGACCCAGTACTTC. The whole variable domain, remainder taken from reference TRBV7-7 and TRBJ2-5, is GAGVSQSPRYKVTKRGQDVTLRCDPISSHATLYWYQQALGQGPEFLTYFNYEAQPDKSGLPSDRFSAERPEGSISTLTIQRTEQRDSAMYRCASSLSAGSDKAETQYFGPGTRLLVL.

The CDR3 protein is CSVEDLRGTNYGYTF. The CDR3, as DNA: TGCAGCGTTGAAGACCTCCGGGGAACTAACTATGGCTACACCTTC. The genes are TRBV29-1 and TRBJ1-2; D not certain. This CDR3 has 15 residues. Trimming left V 0 bases short and J 0 bases short, with 11 bases between. CDR1 SQVTM and CDR2 ANQGSEA come from the germline V gene.

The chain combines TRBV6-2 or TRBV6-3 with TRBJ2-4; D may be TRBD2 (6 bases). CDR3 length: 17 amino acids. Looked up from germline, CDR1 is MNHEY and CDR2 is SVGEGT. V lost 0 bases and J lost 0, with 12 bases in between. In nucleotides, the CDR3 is TGTGCCAGCAGTTACTCCACGGGGGTTATAGCCAAAAACATTCAGTACTTC. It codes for CASSYSTGVIAKNIQYF.

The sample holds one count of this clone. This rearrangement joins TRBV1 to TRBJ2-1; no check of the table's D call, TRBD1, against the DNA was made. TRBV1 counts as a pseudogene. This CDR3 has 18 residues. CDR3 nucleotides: TGCACCAGCAGACCCGCCATTGAGGCAGGGGAGTATCCTAATGAGCAGTTCTTC. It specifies CTSRPAIEAGEYPNEQFF.

The CDR3 here is CASSVAPGETSTDTQYF. In DNA, the CDR3 is TGTGCCAGCAGCGTGGCCCCGGGGGAAACTAGCACAGATACGCAGTATTTT. This chain connects TRBV9 to TRBJ2-3, with D tentatively TRBD2 (6 bases). Germline V CDR1 and CDR2: SGDLS, YYNGEE. Trimming left V 2 bases short and J 0 bases short, with 16 bases between. The CDR3 totals 17 residues.

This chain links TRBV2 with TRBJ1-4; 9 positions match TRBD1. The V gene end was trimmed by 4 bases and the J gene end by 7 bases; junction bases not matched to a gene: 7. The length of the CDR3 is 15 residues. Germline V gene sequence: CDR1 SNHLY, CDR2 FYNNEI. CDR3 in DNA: TGTGCCAGCAGTGTCCCCCCGGACAGGGGTGAAAAACTGTTTTTT. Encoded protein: CASSVPPDRGEKLFF.

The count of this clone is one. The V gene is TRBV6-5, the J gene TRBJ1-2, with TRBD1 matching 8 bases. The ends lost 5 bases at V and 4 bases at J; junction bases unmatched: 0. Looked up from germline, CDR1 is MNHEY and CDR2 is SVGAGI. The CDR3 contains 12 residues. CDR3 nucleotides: TGTGCCAGCAGTACAGGGGGCTATGGCTACACCTTC. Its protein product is CASSTGGYGYTF.

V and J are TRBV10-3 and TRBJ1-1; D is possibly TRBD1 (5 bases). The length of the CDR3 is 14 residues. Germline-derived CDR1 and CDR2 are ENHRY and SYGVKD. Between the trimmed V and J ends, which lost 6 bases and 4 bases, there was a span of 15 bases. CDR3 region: CAIRSPGPGTEAFF. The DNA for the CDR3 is TGTGCCATCAGATCACCAGGGCCGGGCACTGAAGCTTTCTTT.

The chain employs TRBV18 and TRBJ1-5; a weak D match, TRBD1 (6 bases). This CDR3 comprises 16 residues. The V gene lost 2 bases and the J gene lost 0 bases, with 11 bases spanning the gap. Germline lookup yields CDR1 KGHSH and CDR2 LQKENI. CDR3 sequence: CASSPYRTDSNQPQHF. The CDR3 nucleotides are TGTGCCAGCTCACCATACCGGACAGATAGCAATCAGCCCCAGCATTTT. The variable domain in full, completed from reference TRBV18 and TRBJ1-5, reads NAGVMQNPRHLVRRRGQEARLRCSPMKGHSHVYWYRQLPEEGLKFMVYLQKENIIDESGMPKERFSAEFPKEGPSILRIQQVVRGDSAAYFCASSPYRTDSNQPQHFGDGTRLSIL.

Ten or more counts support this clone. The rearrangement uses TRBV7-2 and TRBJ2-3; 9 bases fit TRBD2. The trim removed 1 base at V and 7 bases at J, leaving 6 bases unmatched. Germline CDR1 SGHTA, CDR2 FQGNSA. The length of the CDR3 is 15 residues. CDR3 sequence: CASSLEGREGYTQYF. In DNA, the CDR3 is TGTGCCAGCAGCTTAGAGGGGCGGGAGGGATATACGCAGTATTTT.

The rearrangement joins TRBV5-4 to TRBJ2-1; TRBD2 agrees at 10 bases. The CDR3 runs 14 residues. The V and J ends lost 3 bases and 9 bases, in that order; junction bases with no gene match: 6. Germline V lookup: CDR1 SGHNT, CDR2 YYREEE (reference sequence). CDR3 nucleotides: TGTGCCAGCAGCTCCGTCGTAGCGGGGGGTGAGCAGTTCTTC. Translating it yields CASSSVVAGGEQFF.